These 26 T cell receptor beta chains were all obtained from the same sample, sequenced in a study of shared T cell receptors in the human thymus. Assay used: immunoSEQ multiplex PCR; TCRdb lists only in-frame clones, some missing. The sample contains 640,000 or so clones, around 87% of which appear only once. Another study also made use of these data, one on human thymus T cells.

The material sequenced was thymocytes. The source is a boy in the first two years of life with a congenital heart defect.

The rearrangement links TRBV5-8 to TRBJ2-7; the D is unclear. With 1 base removed from V and 4 bases from J, the gap between germline ends came to 9 bases. The CDR3 covers 13 residues. From germline, CDR1 is SGHTS and CDR2 YDEGEE. The CDR3, as DNA: TGTGCCAGCAGCTTGCCCTTACATTACGAGCAGTACTTC. This gives the protein CASSLPLHYEQYF.

This clone was seen a single time. V is TRBV28 and J is TRBJ2-3; D uncertain. The germline gives CDR1 MDHEN, CDR2 SYDVKM. The CDR3 consists of 12 residues. Between the trimmed V and J ends, which lost 3 bases and 4 bases, there was a span of 5 bases. The CDR3: CASSFISDTQYF. The CDR3 DNA is TGTGCCAGCAGTTTTATCTCAGATACGCAGTATTTT.

The rearrangement links TRBV5-1 to TRBJ1-3, with D possibly being TRBD1 (6 bases). The ends were cut back, 4 bases at V and 1 base at J, with 15 bases in the middle. The CDR3 extends over 16 amino acids. CDR1 is SGHRS and CDR2 is YFSETQ in the germline V gene. The CDR3 DNA follows: TGCGCCAGCAGCCAGGGGTCACCAAGGTCTGGAAACACCATATATTTT. This sequence encodes CASSQGSPRSGNTIYF.

V usage is TRBV30 and J usage is TRBJ1-4; 8 bases line up with TRBD1. The germline V gene encodes CDR1 GTSNPN and CDR2 SVGIG (reference sequence). This CDR3 is 15 amino acids long. V lost 0 bases to trimming and J lost 3 bases; unmatched junction nucleotides: 3. The CDR3 DNA is TGTGCCTGGAGTGTACGGGGACAGGCTAATGAAAAACTGTTTTTT. Translated: CAWSVRGQANEKLFF.

The rearrangement links TRBV27 to TRBJ2-7; D not certain. CDR3 length equals 13 residues. Germline V lookup: CDR1 MNHEY, CDR2 SMNVEV (reference sequence). The V gene lost 3 bases and the J gene lost 0 bases, with 6 bases spanning the gap. This CDR3 reads CASSFARSYEQYF. Here the CDR3 DNA reads TGTGCCAGCAGTTTCGCGCGCTCCTACGAGCAGTACTTC.

V usage is TRBV5-6 and J usage is TRBJ2-1; 10 bases are a match to TRBD2. Germline V gives CDR1 SGHDT, CDR2 YYEEEE. Trimming took 2 bases from V and 5 from J; bases not matched to a gene: 10. The CDR3 runs to 17 residues. CDR3 nucleotides: TGTGCCAGCAGCTTAGGACTAGCGGACCCCCGAGACAATGAGCAGTTCTTC. As protein: CASSLGLADPRDNEQFF.

The chain joins TRBV30 to TRBJ2-7, with 7 bases lining up with TRBD1. The CDR3 covers 14 residues. V dropped 2 bases and J dropped 7; count of bases not matched to a gene: 11. Germline CDR1 is GTSNPN and CDR2 is SVGIG (reference sequence). The CDR3 loop is CAWSPPTGAGEQYF. The CDR3 DNA is TGTGCCTGGAGTCCCCCAACAGGGGCCGGGGAGCAGTACTTC.

The CDR3 sequence is CASSHLRGEAFF. CDR3 in DNA: TGCGCCAGCAGTCATCTCCGGGGTGAAGCTTTCTTT. This chain joins TRBV23-1 and TRBJ1-1; D remains unclear. TRBV23-1 carries the ORF label, with uncertain function. The CDR3 covers 12 residues. Between the trimmed V and J ends, which lost 3 bases and 7 bases, there was a span of 9 bases.

The genes are TRBV30 and TRBJ2-3; tentatively, D is TRBD1 (8 bases). Germline V gives CDR1 GTSNPN, CDR2 SVGIG (reference sequence). With 3 bases removed from V and 4 bases from J, the gap between germline ends came to 14 bases. This CDR3 spans 14 amino acids. The CDR3 sequence is CAWRQGGSADTQYF. For the CDR3, the DNA is TGTGCCTGGAGACAGGGGGGGAGTGCAGATACGCAGTATTTT.

The rearrangement links TRBV13 to TRBJ2-7; 8 positions agree with TRBD2. Germline CDR1 and CDR2: PRHDT and FYEKMQ (reference sequence). V lost 4 bases, J lost 2 bases, and 10 bases stayed unmatched. The CDR3 contains 16 residues. The CDR3, as DNA: TGTGCCAGCAGCTCAACCCCGGGAGGGACCCCCTACGAGCAGTACTTC. The encoded protein is CASSSTPGGTPYEQYF.

The chain is built from TRBV4-3 and TRBJ2-3; 7 bases line up with TRBD1. CDR3 size: 15 residues. Per the germline V gene, CDR1 is LGHNA and CDR2 is YSLEER. V shed 0 bases and J 2 bases; nucleotides not matched to a gene: 2. Here the CDR3 DNA reads TGCGCCAGCAGCCAAGAAGGGGGCCACACAGATACGCAGTATTTT. It specifies CASSQEGGHTDTQYF.

The chain uses TRBV7-2 and TRBJ2-5; 12 positions agree with TRBD2. The CDR3 length is 17 residues. Germline V CDR1 and CDR2: SGHTA, FQGNSA. Losses at the gene ends were 5 bases for V and 1 base for J; bases not matched to a gene: 8. The CDR3 is CASSPLSSGRAQETQYF. The CDR3 DNA is TGTGCCAGCAGCCCCCTCTCTAGCGGGAGGGCCCAAGAGACCCAGTACTTC.

The chain is built from TRBV19 and TRBJ1-5; possibly TRBD1 for D (5 bases). Trimming shortened V by 3 bases and J by 3 bases, and 12 bases separated the two germline ends. The germline V gene has CDR1 LNHDA and CDR2 SQIVND (reference sequence). The CDR3 contains 15 residues. The CDR3 loop is CASSILTDYNQPQHF. For the CDR3, the DNA is TGTGCCAGTAGTATTTTGACAGATTACAATCAGCCCCAGCATTTT. Full variable domain (remainder filled in from reference TRBV19 and TRBJ1-5): DGGITQSPKYLFRKEGQNVTLSCEQNLNHDAMYWYRQDPGQGLRLIYYSQIVNDFQKGDIAEGYSVSREKKESFPLTVTSAQKNPTAFYLCASSILTDYNQPQHFGDGTRLSIL.

This chain joins TRBV25-1 and TRBJ2-7; 8 bases are a match to TRBD1. The CDR3 covers 14 residues. Germline assignment: CDR1 MGHDK and CDR2 SYGVNS. V shed 3 bases and J 7 bases; nucleotides not matched to a gene: 8. CDR3 residues: CASSEEDRVEEQYF. CDR3 DNA sequence: TGTGCCAGCAGTGAGGAGGACAGGGTTGAAGAGCAGTACTTC.

The chain employs TRBV7-2 and TRBJ1-1; 8 nucleotides line up with TRBD1. Unmatched junction bases numbered 8, after V lost 1 base and J lost 1 base. The germline gives CDR1 SGHTA, CDR2 FQGNSA. This CDR3 contains 17 residues. Here the CDR3 reads CASSLEGRGLKNTEAFF. Here the CDR3 DNA reads TGTGCCAGCAGCTTAGAGGGCAGGGGGCTGAAGAACACTGAAGCTTTCTTT.

This chain joins TRBV5-6 and TRBJ2-5; TRBD1 matches 7 bases. Germline V gene lookup returns CDR1 SGHDT and CDR2 YYEEEE. The CDR3 is made up of 14 amino acids. V lost 5 bases to trimming and J lost 2 bases; unmatched junction nucleotides: 6. CDR3 protein: CASSDRDRQETQYF. The DNA for the CDR3 is TGTGCCAGCAGTGACAGGGATCGGCAAGAGACCCAGTACTTC.

The chain has TRBV29-1 and TRBJ2-1; TRBD2 matches 8 bases. Germline V gene lookup returns CDR1 SQVTM and CDR2 ANQGSEA. This CDR3 is 16 amino acids long. V dropped 0 bases and J dropped 3; count of bases not matched to a gene: 7. DNA of the CDR3: TGCAGCGTTGAAGAGATCGGGACTAGGTTCTACAATGAGCAGTTCTTC. Its protein product is CSVEEIGTRFYNEQFF.

The chain joins TRBV14 to TRBJ2-7, with no clear D. Germline CDR1 reads SGHDN; CDR2 reads FVKESK. The CDR3 contains 13 residues. Trimming took off 5 bases at V and 0 bases at J, with 8 bases between the two ends. DNA of the CDR3: TGTGCCAGCAGCTTAGCTAGCTCCTACGAGCAGTACTTC. Protein: CASSLASSYEQYF.

Concerning this clone: The junction departs from the called germline gene at one end, perhaps through a read error. CDR3 nucleotide sequence: TGCGCCAGCCCAAAATCGGGGAACATCGGGGAGCTGTTTTTT. Residues: CASPKSGNIGELFF. This chain links TRBV10-1 with TRBJ2-2, with D tentatively TRBD2 (5 bases). The CDR3 totals 14 residues. CDR1 is WNHNN, CDR2 SYGVQD, per germline (reference sequence).

For the CDR3, the DNA is TGCGCCAGCAGCTTGGACCCGCGGGGGGACCAAGAGACCCAGTACTTC. Protein sequence: CASSLDPRGDQETQYF. This chain joins TRBV5-1 and TRBJ2-5; 8 bases line up with TRBD2. J gave up 0 bases and V 0 bases, and 4 bases lay outside the gene matches. The CDR3 runs to 16 residues. CDR1 and CDR2 from the germline V gene are SGHRS and YFSETQ.

This chain connects TRBV5-5 to TRBJ1-1; maybe TRBD1 (6 bases). Germline CDR1 and CDR2: SGHKS and YYEKEE (reference sequence). This CDR3 is built from 14 residues. With 4 bases removed from V and 2 bases from J, the gap between germline ends came to 12 bases. The CDR3 protein is CASSKGQGNTEAFF. The DNA of the CDR3 is TGTGCCAGCAGCAAGGGACAAGGAAACACTGAAGCTTTCTTT. Full variable domain (outside the CDR3, taken from reference TRBV5-5 and TRBJ1-1): DAGVTQSPTHLIKTRGQQVTLRCSPISGHKSVSWYQQVLGQGPQFIFQYYEKEERGRGNFPDRFSARQFPNYSSELNVNALLLGDSALYLCASSKGQGNTEAFFGQGTRLTVV.

The chain employs TRBV4-1 and TRBJ2-7; possible D gene TRBD2, 6 bases. The germline V and J ends were trimmed by 1 base and 0 bases, with 13 bases remaining between them. CDR1 is MGHRA, CDR2 YSYEKL, per germline. This CDR3 is built from 16 residues. The CDR3 region has the DNA TGCGCCAGCAGCCAAGTCGGCGGGGAACGCTCCTACGAGCAGTACTTC. As protein: CASSQVGGERSYEQYF.

This chain joins TRBV9 and TRBJ1-3, with 7 bases aligning to TRBD1. CDR1 and CDR2 (germline): SGDLS, YYNGEE. Germline trimming cut 3 bases from V and 6 bases from J; bases unmatched to any gene: 15. This CDR3 spans 17 amino acids. The CDR3 is CASSDDTSGGNLNTIYF. In DNA form, the CDR3 reads TGTGCCAGCAGCGACGATACCTCAGGGGGTAATTTAAACACCATATATTTT.

The chain uses TRBV9 and TRBJ2-7; maybe TRBD1 (5 bases). The length of the CDR3 is 14 residues. The germline V gene encodes CDR1 SGDLS and CDR2 YYNGEE. The germline V and J ends were trimmed by 4 bases and 1 base, with 12 bases remaining between them. The CDR3 region is CASSPRRQSYEQYF. CDR3 coding DNA: TGTGCCAGCAGCCCCCGCCGACAGTCCTACGAGCAGTACTTC.

The chain couples TRBV18 to TRBJ1-6, with D possibly being TRBD1 (5 bases). Germline V CDR1 and CDR2: KGHSH, LQKENI. V dropped 3 bases and J dropped 9 bases, with 9 bases sitting between them. The CDR3 has 13 amino acids. CDR3 protein: CASSPGGTSPLHF. Written as DNA, the CDR3 is TGTGCCAGCTCACCGGGGGGAACTTCACCCCTCCACTTT.

The V call is TRBV2, the J call TRBJ2-7; maybe TRBD2 (5 bases). The germline V gene encodes CDR1 SNHLY and CDR2 FYNNEI. Between the trimmed V and J ends, which lost 7 bases and 0 bases, there was a span of 19 bases. The CDR3 length is 16 residues. CDR3 residues: CASTFRRLLSSYEQYF. In nucleotides, the CDR3 is TGTGCCAGCACCTTTAGGAGGCTGCTGAGCTCCTACGAGCAGTACTTC.